The T cell receptor (beta chain) described here comes from a study of cytomegalovirus exposure and HLA in healthy donors. PCR involved 60 Vbeta and 13 Jbeta primers. The assay was immunoSEQ multiplex PCR, and TCRdb's table has in-frame clones only and misses some. Here the sample spans around 220,000 clones, 83% being singletons. Sample: PBMCs. The TCR was taken from a girl aged 5-17 years in good health and CMV-seronegative.

CDR3 DNA: TGCAGCGTGCCCAGACAGGGGAAATACACTGAAGCTTTCTTT. This encodes CSVPRQGKYTEAFF. V usage is TRBV29-1 and J usage is TRBJ1-1; 8 bases line up with TRBD1. CDR1 SQVTM and CDR2 ANQGSEA come from the germline V gene. With 6 bases clipped from V and 3 bases from J, the junction kept 9 bases outside the gene matches. The CDR3 runs to 14 residues.